One T cell receptor beta chain is described in this entry. Its antigen is not identified. This table comes from immunoSEQ multiplex PCR, and its TCRdb copy is limited to in-frame clones, with some not included. The repertoire includes around 160,000 clones, around 88% of them detected once, and about 15% sits in the top ten. The sample belongs to a study of T cell responses to AZD1222 COVID-19 vaccine. Points from the study as a whole: Clonal diversity was possibly underestimated, and white British individuals and females predominated among donors. The span of vaccine-associated CD4 TCRs extended across spike, with dominance at 160-218 and 743-854. Only a handful of AZD1222 recipients were seropositive at baseline. Two AZD1222 administrations were followed by greater Spike-specific TCR breadth and depth.

The source is an adult in good health. Sequencing was performed on peripheral blood, taken on day 0 of AZD1222 vaccination.

As DNA, the CDR3 is TGTGCCAGCAGTAAACATCAGGGTAGGGCTGAAGCTTTCTTT. Translated, it gives CASSKHQGRAEAFF. The V and J genes are TRBV6-5 and TRBJ1-1, with D perhaps TRBD1 (5 bases). The CDR3 is 14 residues long. V was shortened by 5 bases and J by 6 bases, with 16 bases between the two germline ends. The germline gives CDR1 MNHEY, CDR2 SVGAGI.